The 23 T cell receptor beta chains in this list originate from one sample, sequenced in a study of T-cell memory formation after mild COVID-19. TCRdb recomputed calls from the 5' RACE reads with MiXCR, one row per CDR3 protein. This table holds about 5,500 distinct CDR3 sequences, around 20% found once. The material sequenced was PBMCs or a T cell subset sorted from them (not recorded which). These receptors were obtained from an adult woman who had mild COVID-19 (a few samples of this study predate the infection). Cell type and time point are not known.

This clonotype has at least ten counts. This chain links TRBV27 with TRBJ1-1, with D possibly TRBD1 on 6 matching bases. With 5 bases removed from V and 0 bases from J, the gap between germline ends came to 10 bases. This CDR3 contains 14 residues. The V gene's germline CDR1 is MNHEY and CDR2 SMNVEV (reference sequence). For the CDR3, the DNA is TGTGCCAGCAGTAGGACAGCGATGAACACTGAAGCTTTCTTT. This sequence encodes CASSRTAMNTEAFF.

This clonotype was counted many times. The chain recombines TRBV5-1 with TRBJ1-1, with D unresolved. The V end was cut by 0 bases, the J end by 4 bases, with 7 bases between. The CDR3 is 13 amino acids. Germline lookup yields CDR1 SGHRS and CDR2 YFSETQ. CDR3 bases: TGCGCCAGCAGCTTGGGATGGGGCACTGAAGCTTTCTTT. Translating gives CASSLGWGTEAFF.

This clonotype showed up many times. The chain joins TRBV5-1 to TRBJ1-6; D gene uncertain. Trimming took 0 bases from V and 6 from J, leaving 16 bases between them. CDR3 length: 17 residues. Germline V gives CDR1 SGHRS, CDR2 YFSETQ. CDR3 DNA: TGCGCCAGCAGCTTGGAGGCTCTCTCAGCCTTTAATTCACCCCTCCACTTT. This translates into CASSLEALSAFNSPLHF.

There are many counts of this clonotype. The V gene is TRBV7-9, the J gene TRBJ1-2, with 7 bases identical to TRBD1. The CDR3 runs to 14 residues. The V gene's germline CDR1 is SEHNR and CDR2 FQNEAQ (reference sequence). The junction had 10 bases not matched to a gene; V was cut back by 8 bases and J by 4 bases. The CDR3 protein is CASPSGTDTYGYTF. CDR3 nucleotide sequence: TGTGCCAGCCCCTCAGGGACAGATACCTATGGCTACACCTTC.

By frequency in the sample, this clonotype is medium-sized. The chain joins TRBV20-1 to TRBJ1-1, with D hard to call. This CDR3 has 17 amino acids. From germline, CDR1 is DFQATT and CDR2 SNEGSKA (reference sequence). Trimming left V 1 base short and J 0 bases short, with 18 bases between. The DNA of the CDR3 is TGCAGTGCTAGAGTGGATTTGGAGGTATCGATGAACACTGAAGCTTTCTTT. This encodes CSARVDLEVSMNTEAFF.

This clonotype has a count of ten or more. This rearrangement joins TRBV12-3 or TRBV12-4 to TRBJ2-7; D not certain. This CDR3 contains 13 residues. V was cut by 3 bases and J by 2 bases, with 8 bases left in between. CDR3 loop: CASSFGAAYEQYF. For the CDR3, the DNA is TGTGCCAGCAGTTTTGGTGCGGCCTACGAGCAGTACTTC.

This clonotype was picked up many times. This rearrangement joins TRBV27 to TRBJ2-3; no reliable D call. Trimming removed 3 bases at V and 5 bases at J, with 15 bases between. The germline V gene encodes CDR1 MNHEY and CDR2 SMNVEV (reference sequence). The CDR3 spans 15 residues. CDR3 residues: CASSFLGPWGDTQYF. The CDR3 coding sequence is TGTGCCAGCAGTTTCTTGGGCCCTTGGGGAGATACGCAGTATTTT.

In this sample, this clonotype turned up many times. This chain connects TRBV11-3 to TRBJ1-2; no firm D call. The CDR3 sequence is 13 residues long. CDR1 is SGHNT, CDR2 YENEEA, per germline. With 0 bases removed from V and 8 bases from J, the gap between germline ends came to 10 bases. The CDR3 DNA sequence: TGTGCCAGCAGCTTAGACCGGGAGGTCGGCTACACCTTC. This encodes CASSLDREVGYTF.

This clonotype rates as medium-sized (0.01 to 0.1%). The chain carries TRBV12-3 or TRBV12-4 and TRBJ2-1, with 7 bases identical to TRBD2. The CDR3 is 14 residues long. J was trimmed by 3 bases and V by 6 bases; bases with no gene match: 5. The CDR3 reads CASRYAGVYNEQFF. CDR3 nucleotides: TGTGCCAGCAGGTATGCGGGAGTCTACAATGAGCAGTTCTTC.

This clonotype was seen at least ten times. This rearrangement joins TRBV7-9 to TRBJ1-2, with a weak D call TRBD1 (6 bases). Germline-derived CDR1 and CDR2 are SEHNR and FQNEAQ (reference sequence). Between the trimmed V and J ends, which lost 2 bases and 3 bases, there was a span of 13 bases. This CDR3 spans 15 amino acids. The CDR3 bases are TGTGCCAGCAGCTTACCCACAGGGACCGACTATGGCTACACCTTC. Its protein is CASSLPTGTDYGYTF.

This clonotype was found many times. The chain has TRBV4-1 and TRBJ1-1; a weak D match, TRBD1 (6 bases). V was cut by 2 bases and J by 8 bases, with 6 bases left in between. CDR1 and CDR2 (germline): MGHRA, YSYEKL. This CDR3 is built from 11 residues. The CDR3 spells CASSQRGEAFF. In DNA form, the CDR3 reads TGCGCCAGCAGCCAAAGGGGGGAAGCTTTCTTT.

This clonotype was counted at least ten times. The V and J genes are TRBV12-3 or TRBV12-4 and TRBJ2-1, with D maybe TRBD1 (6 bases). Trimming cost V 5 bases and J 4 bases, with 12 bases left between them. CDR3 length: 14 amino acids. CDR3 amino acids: CASSEDSLYNEQFF. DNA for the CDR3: TGTGCCAGCAGTGAGGACAGCCTGTACAATGAGCAGTTCTTC.

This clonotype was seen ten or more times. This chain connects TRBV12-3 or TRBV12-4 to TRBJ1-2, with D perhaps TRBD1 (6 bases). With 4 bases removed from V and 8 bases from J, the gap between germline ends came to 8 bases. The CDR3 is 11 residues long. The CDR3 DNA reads TGTGCCAGCAGTTACCAGGGGGGCTACACCTTC. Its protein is CASSYQGGYTF.

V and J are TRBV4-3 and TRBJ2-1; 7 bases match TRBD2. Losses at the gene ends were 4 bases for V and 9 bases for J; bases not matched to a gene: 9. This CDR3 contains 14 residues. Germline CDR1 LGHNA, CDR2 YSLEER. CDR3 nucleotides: TGCGCCAGCAGCCTACTAGCGAAAACTGGTGAGCAGTTCTTC. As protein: CASSLLAKTGEQFF.

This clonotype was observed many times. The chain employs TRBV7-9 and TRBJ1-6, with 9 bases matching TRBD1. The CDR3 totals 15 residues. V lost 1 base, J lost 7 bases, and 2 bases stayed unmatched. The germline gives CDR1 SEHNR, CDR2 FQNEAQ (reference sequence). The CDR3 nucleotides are TGTGCCAGCAGCTTAGTCGGGACAGGGAATTCACCCCTCCACTTT. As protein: CASSLVGTGNSPLHF.

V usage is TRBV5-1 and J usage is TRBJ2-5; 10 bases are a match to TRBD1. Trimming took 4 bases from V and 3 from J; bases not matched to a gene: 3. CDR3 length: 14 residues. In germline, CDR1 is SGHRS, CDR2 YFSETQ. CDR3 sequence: CASSRGQGEETQYF. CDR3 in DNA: TGCGCCAGCAGCCGTGGACAGGGGGAAGAGACCCAGTACTTC.

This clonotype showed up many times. The CDR3 nucleotides are TGTGCCAGCAGCCAAGTCGGGAGAATAAACACCGGGGAGCTGTTTTTT. Translating gives CASSQVGRINTGELFF. J is TRBJ2-2 and V is TRBV14; tentative D call: TRBD2 (6 bases). Trimming took 1 base from V and 2 from J, leaving 11 bases between them. From germline, CDR1 is SGHDN and CDR2 FVKESK. The CDR3 is 16 amino acids.

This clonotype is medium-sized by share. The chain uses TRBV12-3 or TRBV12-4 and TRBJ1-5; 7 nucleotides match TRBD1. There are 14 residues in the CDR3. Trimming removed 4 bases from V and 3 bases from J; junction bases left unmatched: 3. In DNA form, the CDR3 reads TGTGCCAGCAGTTCGGGGACAGACAATCAGCCCCAGCATTTT. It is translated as CASSSGTDNQPQHF.

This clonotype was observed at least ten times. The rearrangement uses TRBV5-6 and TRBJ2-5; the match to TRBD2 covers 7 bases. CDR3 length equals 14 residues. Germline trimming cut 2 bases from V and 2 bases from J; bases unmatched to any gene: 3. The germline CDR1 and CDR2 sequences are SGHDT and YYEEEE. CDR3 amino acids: CASSFGTTQETQYF. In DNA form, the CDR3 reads TGTGCCAGCAGCTTCGGGACTACGCAAGAGACCCAGTACTTC.

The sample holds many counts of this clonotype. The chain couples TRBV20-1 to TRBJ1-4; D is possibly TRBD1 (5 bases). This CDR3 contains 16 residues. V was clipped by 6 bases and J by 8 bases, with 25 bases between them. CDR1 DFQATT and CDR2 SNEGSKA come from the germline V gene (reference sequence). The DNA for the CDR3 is TGCAGTGCCTCCCTGGAGGGGCTCTTTCTAGAGGAAAAACTGTTTTTT. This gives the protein CSASLEGLFLEEKLFF.

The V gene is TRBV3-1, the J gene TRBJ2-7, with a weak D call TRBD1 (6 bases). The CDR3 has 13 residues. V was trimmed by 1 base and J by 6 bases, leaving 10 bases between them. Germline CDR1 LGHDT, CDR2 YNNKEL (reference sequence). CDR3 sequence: CASSQVRGGEQYF. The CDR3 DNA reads TGTGCCAGCAGCCAAGTTCGAGGGGGCGAGCAGTACTTC.

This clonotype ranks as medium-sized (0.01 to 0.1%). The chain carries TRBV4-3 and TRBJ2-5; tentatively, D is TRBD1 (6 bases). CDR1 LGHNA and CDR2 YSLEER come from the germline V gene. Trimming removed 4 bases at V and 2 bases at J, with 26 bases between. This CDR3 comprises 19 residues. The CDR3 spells CASSPTWGHLVRGQETQYF. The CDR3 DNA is TGCGCCAGCAGCCCCACGTGGGGGCATTTGGTCCGGGGACAAGAGACCCAGTACTTC.

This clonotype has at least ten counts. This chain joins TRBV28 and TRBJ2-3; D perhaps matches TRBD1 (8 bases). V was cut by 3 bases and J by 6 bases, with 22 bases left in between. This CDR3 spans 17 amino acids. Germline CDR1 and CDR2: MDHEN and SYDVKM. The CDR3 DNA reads TGTGCCAGCAGTTTCTCCACCCAGCGGGACAGGACTGATACGCAGTATTTT. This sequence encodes CASSFSTQRDRTDTQYF.